Included here is one TCR beta chain sequence, with context. The sample belongs to a study of blood T cell repertoires in COVID-19. Overall study context: Spain, Italy and the United States supplied samples that represented acute and convalescent COVID-19. PBMCs, B-cell-depleted T cells, or T cells were the source of the cDNA or gDNA that made up the material.

The CDR3 sequence is 15 residues long. Germline V gives CDR1 MNHEY, CDR2 SMNVEV (reference sequence). Deletions cut 1 base from V and 2 bases from J, with 11 bases between. Produced via immunoSEQ multiplex PCR; TCRdb's table is partial and in-frame only. The table lists about 250,000 clones, roughly 86% of them singletons. The receptor was isolated from a woman aged 55-69 years who had recovered from COVID-19. Sequenced input: peripheral blood. The chain couples TRBV27 to TRBJ1-2; D is ambiguous. The CDR3 region is CASSLFKGGNYGYTF. For the CDR3, the DNA is TGTGCCAGCAGTTTATTCAAGGGAGGGAACTATGGCTACACCTTC.